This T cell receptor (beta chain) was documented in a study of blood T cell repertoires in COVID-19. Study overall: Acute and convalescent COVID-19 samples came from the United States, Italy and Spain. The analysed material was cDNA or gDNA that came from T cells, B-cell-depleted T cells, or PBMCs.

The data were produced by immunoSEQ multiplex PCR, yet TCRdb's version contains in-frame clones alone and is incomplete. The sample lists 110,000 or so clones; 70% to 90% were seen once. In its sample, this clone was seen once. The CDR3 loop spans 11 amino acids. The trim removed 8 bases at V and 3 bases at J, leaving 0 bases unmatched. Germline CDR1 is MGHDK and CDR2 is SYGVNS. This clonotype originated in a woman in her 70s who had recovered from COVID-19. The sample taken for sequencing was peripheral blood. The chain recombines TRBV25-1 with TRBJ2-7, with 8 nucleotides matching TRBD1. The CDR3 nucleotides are TGTGCCAGCGGGACAGGCTACGAGCAGTACTTC. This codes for CASGTGYEQYF.